A single sample is the source of the 28 T cell receptor beta chains below, sequenced in a study of T cells after yellow fever vaccination. In TCRdb, the 5' RACE reads were re-called with MiXCR into one record per CDR3 protein. The sample has under 700,000 distinct CDR3 sequences, about a sixth seen once; the top ten hold roughly 17%. The sample here was PBMCs, taken 5 days after the first yellow fever vaccination. The receptors come from a man younger than 30 who received the YFV17D yellow fever vaccine.

In this sample, this clonotype turned up a few times. The chain has TRBV5-1 and TRBJ2-5, with D uncertain. CDR3 length: 13 residues. The V end lost 3 bases, the J end lost 2 bases, and 8 bases lay between the germline ends. Germline values: CDR1 SGHRS, CDR2 YFSETQ. In nucleotides, the CDR3 is TGCGCCAGCAGCTGGATGGCTCAAGAGACCCAGTACTTC. The encoded protein is CASSWMAQETQYF.

This chain links TRBV4-1 with TRBJ1-2; TRBD1 might be the D (5 bases). V lost 4 bases and J 3 bases, leaving 21 bases between the germline ends. This CDR3 has 17 residues. Germline CDR1 MGHRA, CDR2 YSYEKL. The CDR3 protein is CASSLQGAGGTYYGYTF. The CDR3 DNA reads as TGCGCCAGCAGCCTGCAAGGCGCCGGGGGGACCTACTATGGCTACACCTTC.

The chain has TRBV9 and TRBJ2-2; TRBD1 matches at 7 bases. The CDR3 length is 17 residues. V was pared by 5 bases and J by 4 bases, with 14 bases of the junction left unmatched. CDR1 and CDR2 (germline): SGDLS, YYNGEE. In DNA form, the CDR3 reads TGTGCCAGCAGTGAGCACCCGACAGGGTCGAGCACCGGGGAGCTGTTTTTT. Residues: CASSEHPTGSSTGELFF.

The rearrangement uses TRBV20-1 and TRBJ1-6, with D possibly TRBD1 on 6 matching bases. CDR1 and CDR2 from the germline V gene are DFQATT and SNEGSKA (reference sequence). The CDR3 has 17 amino acids. With 6 bases removed from V and 0 bases from J, the gap between germline ends came to 18 bases. The DNA for the CDR3 is TGCAGTGCCCCGCAGGGGCTGCGAAGCTCCTATAATTCACCCCTCCACTTT. Residues: CSAPQGLRSSYNSPLHF.

V usage is TRBV20-1 and J usage is TRBJ1-1; 7 bases map to TRBD1. J lost 4 bases, V lost 5 bases, and 10 bases had no gene match. Germline CDR1 reads DFQATT; CDR2 reads SNEGSKA (reference sequence). The CDR3 is made up of 14 amino acids. This CDR3 reads CSAPLGGAGTEAFF. The CDR3 DNA reads as TGCAGTGCTCCCCTAGGGGGCGCGGGCACTGAAGCTTTCTTT.

J is TRBJ2-6 and V is TRBV5-6; D is unclear. Trimming stripped 0 bases from V and 0 bases from J, with 7 bases between. Per the germline V gene, CDR1 is SGHDT and CDR2 is YYEEEE. There are 16 residues in the CDR3. CDR3 loop: CASSLEPTSGANVLTF. As DNA, the CDR3 is TGTGCCAGCAGCTTGGAACCGACCTCTGGGGCCAACGTCCTGACTTTC.

This clonotype was seen only a few times. DNA of the CDR3: TGCGCCAGCAACAAACGGACAGAAGGCACAGATACGCAGTATTTT. Protein: CASNKRTEGTDTQYF. The rearrangement uses TRBV5-1 and TRBJ2-3, with a possible D match to TRBD1 (6 bases). Between the trimmed V and J ends, which lost 6 bases and 1 base, there was a span of 15 bases. Germline V lookup: CDR1 SGHRS, CDR2 YFSETQ. This CDR3 is 15 amino acids long. Drawing the rest from reference TRBV5-1 and TRBJ2-3, the complete variable domain is KAGVTQTPRYLIKTRGQQVTLSCSPISGHRSVSWYQQTPGQGLQFLFEYFSETQRNKGNFPGRFSGRQFSNSRSEMNVSTLELGDSALYLCASNKRTEGTDTQYFGPGTRLTVL.

A few counts support this clonotype. The chain is built from TRBV7-2 and TRBJ2-7, with D unclear. Trimming removed 5 bases from V and 2 bases from J, with 4 bases in between. This CDR3 is built from 11 residues. From germline, CDR1 is SGHTA and CDR2 FQGNSA. The CDR3 region is CASSVTYEQYF. The CDR3 region has the DNA TGTGCCAGCAGCGTCACCTACGAGCAGTACTTC. Using reference TRBV7-2 and TRBJ2-7 for the parts outside the CDR3, the full variable domain is GAGVSQSPSNKVTEKGKDVELRCDPISGHTALYWYRQSLGQGLEFLIYFQGNSAPDKSGLPSDRFSAERTGGSVSTLTIQRTQQEDSAVYLCASSVTYEQYFGPGTRLTVT.

This clonotype was observed a handful of times. The rearrangement joins TRBV5-1 to TRBJ2-7; D not resolved. V lost 0 bases and J lost 0, with 10 bases in between. Germline CDR1 is SGHRS and CDR2 is YFSETQ. This CDR3 is 15 amino acids long. CDR3 residues: CASSLVLTDSYEQYF. The CDR3 DNA follows: TGCGCCAGCAGCTTGGTCTTAACGGACTCCTACGAGCAGTACTTC.

V is TRBV14 and J is TRBJ2-2; 10 nucleotides align to TRBD1. This CDR3 spans 15 amino acids. The V gene's germline CDR1 is SGHDN and CDR2 FVKESK. V was clipped by 4 bases and J by 4 bases; unmatched bases: 3. CDR3 sequence reads: CASSLWTGGTGELFF. The CDR3, as DNA: TGTGCCAGCAGCCTATGGACAGGGGGCACCGGGGAGCTGTTTTTT. Based on the CDR3 plus reference TRBV14 and TRBJ2-2, the full variable domain is EAGVTQFPSHSVIEKGQTVTLRCDPISGHDNLYWYRRVMGKEIKFLLHFVKESKQDESGMPNNRFLAERTGGTYSTLKVQPAELEDSGVYFCASSLWTGGTGELFFGEGSRLTVL.

This clonotype showed up just a few times. The chain employs TRBV20-1 and TRBJ1-1; D remains unclear. The germline V gene has CDR1 DFQATT and CDR2 SNEGSKA (reference sequence). The CDR3 runs to 14 residues. The V and J ends lost 5 bases and 2 bases respectively, with 15 bases between them. Here the CDR3 DNA reads TGCAGTGCTTCAAGAGCCGGGAGAAACACTGAAGCTTTCTTT. Translated, it gives CSASRAGRNTEAFF.

Concerning this clonotype itself: The germline gene is not matched at one end of the junction; a read error may be the cause. V gene TRBV7-7 combines with J gene TRBJ2-2; no definite D call. CDR1 SSHAT and CDR2 FNYEAQ come from the germline V gene (reference sequence). The CDR3 has 12 residues. CDR3 nucleotide sequence: TGTGCTAGCAGCTTCAGGAACGGGGAGCTGTTTTTT. Amino acid sequence: CASSFRNGELFF.

This clonotype came up many times. This chain uses TRBV20-1 with TRBJ2-1; D may be TRBD2 (5 bases). CDR3 length: 16 residues. Trimming took off 3 bases at V and 0 bases at J, with 15 bases between the two ends. CDR1 and CDR2 (germline): DFQATT, SNEGSKA (reference sequence). The CDR3 nucleotides read TGCAGTGCTAGGATCTCAGCGGACTTCTCCTACAATGAGCAGTTCTTC. It is translated as CSARISADFSYNEQFF.

This sequence joins TRBV6-2 or TRBV6-3 and TRBJ2-7; 9 nucleotides align to TRBD1. Germline-derived CDR1 and CDR2 are MNHEY and SVGEGT. The length of the CDR3 is 14 residues. Trimming took 2 bases from V and 4 from J; bases not matched to a gene: 3. The DNA for the CDR3 is TGTGCCAGCAGTTACGGGACAGGGATATACGAGCAGTACGTC. This codes for CASSYGTGIYEQYV.

CDR3 in DNA: TGTGCCAGCAGCTTGGCCAGGGGAGCACAAGAGACCCAGTACTTC. Protein: CASSLARGAQETQYF. This chain joins TRBV7-9 and TRBJ2-5, with D possibly being TRBD1 (6 bases). There are 15 residues in the CDR3. The ends were cut back, 3 bases at V and 2 bases at J, with 13 bases in the middle. Germline CDR1 SEHNR, CDR2 FQNEAQ (reference sequence).

The chain links TRBV5-6 to TRBJ1-2, with D maybe TRBD1 (6 bases). Germline V gives CDR1 SGHDT, CDR2 YYEEEE. Trimming left V 4 bases short and J 2 bases short, with 9 bases between. This CDR3 spans 13 amino acids. This CDR3 reads CASSNTGNYGYTF. In DNA, the CDR3 is TGTGCCAGCAGCAACACAGGGAACTATGGCTACACCTTC.

The J gene is TRBJ1-2, the V gene TRBV12-3 or TRBV12-4; possibly TRBD1 for D (5 bases). Trimming removed 3 bases at V and 3 bases at J, with 11 bases between. CDR3 length: 14 amino acids. The CDR3 DNA sequence: TGTGCCAGCAGTTTGGGGGGTATGGACTATGGCTACACCTTC. Translation gives CASSLGGMDYGYTF.

This clonotype has just a few counts. This chain connects TRBV4-3 to TRBJ2-7; 9 bases match TRBD2. The CDR3 length is 15 residues. Germline CDR1 LGHNA, CDR2 YSLEER. Losses at the gene ends were 0 bases for V and 9 bases for J; bases not matched to a gene: 9. The CDR3 protein is CASSQEGAGGDRQYF. The CDR3 DNA sequence: TGCGCCAGCAGCCAAGAAGGCGCGGGGGGGGATCGGCAGTACTTC.

The chain uses TRBV11-1 and TRBJ2-1, with 11 nucleotides matching TRBD2. Germline lookup yields CDR1 SGHAT and CDR2 FQDESV (reference sequence). V lost 5 bases to trimming and J lost 6 bases; unmatched junction nucleotides: 15. The CDR3 contains 18 residues. CDR3 DNA sequence: TGTGCCAGCAGCCCGGGGATCCTAGCGGGGGGATTTGTCAATGAGCAGTTCTTC. As protein: CASSPGILAGGFVNEQFF.

The chain joins TRBV7-2 to TRBJ2-5, with D tentatively TRBD1 (6 bases). This CDR3 region has 16 residues. The V end was cut by 1 base, the J end by 7 bases, with 19 bases between. CDR1 and CDR2 from the germline V gene are SGHTA and FQGNSA. CDR3 sequence: CASSLGGQGVVGTQYF. CDR3 bases: TGTGCCAGCAGCTTAGGGGGGCAGGGAGTGGTTGGGACCCAGTACTTC.

There are many counts of this clonotype. V usage is TRBV2 and J usage is TRBJ1-1; D ambiguous. The germline V gene has CDR1 SNHLY and CDR2 FYNNEI. The CDR3 loop spans 13 amino acids. The V end lost 7 bases, the J end lost 1 base, and 10 bases lay between the germline ends. The CDR3 spells CASKPAGNTEAFF. CDR3 DNA sequence: TGTGCCAGCAAGCCCGCGGGGAACACTGAAGCTTTCTTT.

Many counts were recorded for this clonotype. The CDR3 spells CASSPRGPAKNIQYF. Written as DNA, the CDR3 is TGCGCCAGCAGCCCCAGGGGCCCGGCCAAAAACATTCAGTACTTC. The gene calls are TRBV5-1 and TRBJ2-4, with D perhaps matching TRBD1 (6 bases). CDR1 is SGHRS, CDR2 YFSETQ, per germline. The CDR3 is 15 amino acids. The V gene lost 4 bases and the J gene lost 1 base, with 12 bases spanning the gap.

This clonotype was counted many times. DNA of the CDR3: TGTGCCAGCAGCTCCTCGCAGGGGGCCACTGAAGCTTTCTTT. It is translated as CASSSSQGATEAFF. The J gene is TRBJ1-1, the V gene TRBV7-2; 8 positions match TRBD1. Germline V lookup: CDR1 SGHTA, CDR2 FQGNSA. V gave up 4 bases and J gave up 4 bases; unmatched junction bases: 5. The CDR3 runs to 14 residues.

V usage is TRBV4-1 and J usage is TRBJ1-2, with TRBD1 matching 10 bases. This CDR3 is built from 14 residues. The germline V gene encodes CDR1 MGHRA and CDR2 YSYEKL. V was clipped by 7 bases and J by 8 bases; unmatched bases: 10. The CDR3 bases are TGCGCCAGCACCCCAATTCGGGACAGGGGAGGCTACACCTTC. Amino acids: CASTPIRDRGGYTF.

This clonotype has more than one count but fewer than ten. The genes are TRBV2 and TRBJ2-5; D unclear. V dropped 5 bases and J dropped 3 bases, with 7 bases sitting between them. CDR3 size: 12 residues. The germline V gene encodes CDR1 SNHLY and CDR2 FYNNEI. The CDR3 sequence: CASSFEEETQYF. CDR3 in DNA: TGTGCCAGCAGTTTTGAAGAAGAGACCCAGTACTTC.

This clonotype showed up just a few times. The chain recombines TRBV20-1 with TRBJ2-6; 7 nucleotides line up with TRBD1. Per germline, CDR1 DFQATT and CDR2 SNEGSKA (reference sequence). V gave up 7 bases and J gave up 2 bases; unmatched junction bases: 2. This CDR3 spans 13 amino acids. CDR3 amino acids: CSVQGAGANVLTF. The DNA for the CDR3 is TGCAGTGTCCAGGGGGCTGGGGCCAACGTCCTGACTTTC.

This clonotype was seen more than once but under ten times. The chain carries TRBV7-2 and TRBJ2-7; D possibly matches TRBD1 or TRBD2 (5 bases each). This CDR3 comprises 14 residues. Looked up from germline, CDR1 is SGHTA and CDR2 is FQGNSA. Trimming left V 5 bases short and J 3 bases short, with 14 bases between. CDR3 protein: CASSPWGRYYEQYF. Here the CDR3 DNA reads TGTGCCAGCAGCCCCTGGGGACGGTACTACGAGCAGTACTTC.

CDR3 DNA: TGTGCCAGCAGCTTCCAGGAGGACAATGAGCAGTTCTTC. Its protein is CASSFQEDNEQFF. V gene TRBV11-3 combines with J gene TRBJ2-1, with a tentative D call TRBD2 (5 bases). The V gene's germline CDR1 is SGHNT and CDR2 YENEEA. The CDR3 has 13 residues. Trimming left V 3 bases short and J 5 bases short, with 8 bases between.